The 26 T cell receptor beta chains in this list originate from one sample, sequenced in a study of beta chain features in type 1 diabetes. Study conclusions and caveats: Moderately but significantly shorter TCRB CDR3s were found in Type 1 diabetes patients in all four CD4+ subsets.

These TCRs' antigens remain unknown. Reverse transcribing all isolated RNA meant expressed TCRB transcripts were sequenced. The table came from immunoSEQ multiplex PCR; TCRdb's copy has only in-frame clones and leaves some out. Here the sample spans some 240,000 clones, 16% being singletons. The sample was naive CD4+ T cells from blood. All receptors come from a man aged 30-40 years with type 1 diabetes.

In its sample, this clone was seen a few times. The CDR3 sequence is CASSQVYNRGFDQYF. CDR3 coding DNA: TGCGCCAGCAGCCAAGTTTATAACAGGGGCTTCGACCAGTACTTC. The chain recombines TRBV4-1 with TRBJ2-5, with 7 bases aligning to TRBD1. V was pared by 1 base and J by 10 bases, with 12 bases of the junction left unmatched. Germline CDR1 is MGHRA and CDR2 is YSYEKL. The CDR3 extends over 15 amino acids.

This clone was counted only a few times. The chain joins TRBV29-1 to TRBJ2-1; TRBD2 matches at 7 bases. CDR3 size: 16 residues. J was trimmed by 0 bases and V by 3 bases; bases with no gene match: 8. Looked up from germline, CDR1 is SQVTM and CDR2 is ANQGSEA. This chain's CDR3 is CSVEPGLADSYNEQFF. The CDR3 DNA follows: TGCAGCGTTGAGCCCGGGCTAGCGGACTCCTACAATGAGCAGTTCTTC.

This clone occurred a few times. The chain employs TRBV6-6 and TRBJ2-5; 7 bases are shared with TRBD2. CDR1 is MNHNY, CDR2 SVGAGI, per germline (reference sequence). The J segment lost 7 bases and the V segment lost 6 bases, leaving 8 bases of the junction unmatched. The CDR3 loop spans 13 amino acids. In nucleotides, the CDR3 is TGTGCCAGCAGCCCCGGACTAGAACGGACCCAGTACTTC. Protein product: CASSPGLERTQYF.

The chain employs TRBV15 and TRBJ2-1, with 12 bases lining up with TRBD1. The junction had 6 bases not matched to a gene; V was cut back by 2 bases and J by 7 bases. CDR1 and CDR2 (germline): LNHNV, YYDKDF (reference sequence). This CDR3 is built from 16 residues. CDR3 in amino acids: CATSRPGQGAGNEQFF. CDR3 coding DNA: TGTGCCACCAGCAGACCGGGACAGGGGGCTGGAAATGAGCAGTTCTTC.

The J gene is TRBJ2-1, the V gene TRBV29-1; possible D gene TRBD2, 6 bases. Trimming pared 4 bases from V and 0 bases from J, leaving 7 bases between. Germline V lookup: CDR1 SQVTM, CDR2 ANQGSEA. This CDR3 has 13 residues. This CDR3 is CSVVADSYNEQFF. The CDR3 DNA is TGCAGCGTTGTAGCGGACTCCTACAATGAGCAGTTCTTC.

The chain links TRBV30 to TRBJ1-1, with D uncertain. Between the trimmed V and J ends, which lost 4 bases and 11 bases, there was a span of 20 bases. Germline CDR1 and CDR2: GTSNPN and SVGIG (reference sequence). The CDR3 runs 13 residues. CDR3 amino acids: CAWKQDPISRAFF. DNA for the CDR3: TGTGCCTGGAAGCAGGACCCGATTTCACGGGCTTTCTTT.

This clone was seen only a few times. The V call is TRBV29-1, the J call TRBJ1-2, with 8 nucleotides matching TRBD1. Germline V gene sequence: CDR1 SQVTM, CDR2 ANQGSEA. V trimming: 6 bases; J trimming: 0 bases; junction bases outside the gene matches: 9. The CDR3 contains 15 residues. CDR3 region: CSVGGQGLANYGYTF. DNA of the CDR3: TGCAGCGTGGGTGGACAGGGCCTAGCTAACTATGGCTACACCTTC.

V and J are TRBV2 and TRBJ2-1; the match to TRBD2 covers 9 bases. Germline lookup yields CDR1 SNHLY and CDR2 FYNNEI. The trim removed 2 bases at V and 1 base at J, leaving 6 bases unmatched. This CDR3 contains 17 residues. CDR3 region: CASSERLAGYSYNEQFF. The CDR3 nucleotides are TGTGCCAGCAGTGAACGGCTAGCGGGGTATTCCTACAATGAGCAGTTCTTC.

J is TRBJ2-1 and V is TRBV29-1, with 8 bases that match TRBD1. Germline assignment: CDR1 SQVTM and CDR2 ANQGSEA. The CDR3 runs to 15 residues. Germline trimming cut 7 bases from V and 0 bases from J; bases unmatched to any gene: 8. CDR3 bases: TGCAGCGCCCGTAGGACAGGGAGCTCCTACAATGAGCAGTTCTTC. Residues: CSARRTGSSYNEQFF.

In regard to this clone: The sample holds other DNA sequences that translate to the same CDR3. The rearrangement joins TRBV30 to TRBJ2-7; D gene ambiguous. Germline lookup yields CDR1 GTSNPN and CDR2 SVGIG (reference sequence). The V end lost 2 bases, the J end lost 0 bases, and 5 bases lay between the germline ends. The CDR3 covers 12 residues. The CDR3 loop is CAWSKGSYEQYF. CDR3 in DNA: TGTGCCTGGAGTAAAGGCTCCTACGAGCAGTACTTC.

The chain uses TRBV2 and TRBJ1-2; maybe TRBD1 (6 bases). The V and J ends lost 5 bases and 6 bases respectively, with 10 bases between them. CDR3 length equals 12 residues. Germline V gene sequence: CDR1 SNHLY, CDR2 FYNNEI. The CDR3 protein is CASSPQGNGYTF. The CDR3 DNA follows: TGTGCCAGCAGTCCACAGGGAAATGGCTACACCTTC.

The V and J genes are TRBV11-1 and TRBJ2-1; either TRBD1 or TRBD2 may fit D (6 bases each). Per the germline V gene, CDR1 is SGHAT and CDR2 is FQDESV (reference sequence). Trimming left V 2 bases short and J 0 bases short, with 11 bases between. The CDR3 covers 16 residues. The CDR3 spells CASSLLGGSSYNEQFF. CDR3 in DNA: TGTGCCAGCAGCTTATTAGGGGGGAGCTCCTACAATGAGCAGTTCTTC.

The chain has TRBV9 and TRBJ1-1; D perhaps matches TRBD1 (5 bases). Deletions cut 6 bases from V and 0 bases from J, with 12 bases between. Germline V gene sequence: CDR1 SGDLS, CDR2 YYNGEE. The CDR3 has 14 residues. CDR3 nucleotides: TGTGCCAGCACCCGACGGGACGTGAACACTGAAGCTTTCTTT. Residues: CASTRRDVNTEAFF.

A few counts support this clone. The J gene is TRBJ1-1, the V gene TRBV30; D is undetermined. The germline CDR1 and CDR2 sequences are GTSNPN and SVGIG (reference sequence). V dropped 0 bases and J dropped 1 base, with 9 bases sitting between them. This CDR3 contains 14 residues. For the CDR3, the DNA is TGTGCCTGGAGTGTGGAATCGAGGAACACTGAAGCTTTCTTT. The encoded protein is CAWSVESRNTEAFF.

The gene calls are TRBV7-2 and TRBJ2-1; D unresolved. Germline V gene data show CDR1 as SGHTA and CDR2 as FQGNSA. CDR3 length: 16 amino acids. The germline V and J ends were trimmed by 1 base and 2 bases, with 12 bases remaining between them. The CDR3 protein is CASSLGFSAAYNEQFF. Here the CDR3 DNA reads TGTGCCAGCAGCTTAGGGTTCTCCGCGGCCTACAATGAGCAGTTCTTC.

This clone occurred a few times. The genes are TRBV6-6 and TRBJ1-1; D unresolved. Germline V gene data show CDR1 as MNHNY and CDR2 as SVGAGI (reference sequence). V gave up 2 bases and J gave up 1 base, with 11 bases separating them. This CDR3 contains 15 residues. CDR3 DNA: TGTGCCAGCAGTTACGATGCGGGATGGAACACTGAAGCTTTCTTT. Translated, it gives CASSYDAGWNTEAFF.

The V gene is TRBV2, the J gene TRBJ2-3; D is ambiguous. The V end was cut by 4 bases, the J end by 0 bases, with 8 bases between. CDR3 size: 14 residues. The germline gives CDR1 SNHLY, CDR2 FYNNEI. The CDR3 here is CASSARRSTDTQYF. The CDR3 DNA sequence: TGTGCCAGCAGTGCTCGGAGAAGCACAGATACGCAGTATTTT.

This clone has only a few counts. The gene calls are TRBV30 and TRBJ1-2, with 10 nucleotides matching TRBD1. Germline V gene data show CDR1 as GTSNPN and CDR2 as SVGIG (reference sequence). The CDR3 is made up of 11 amino acids. V trimming: 5 bases; J trimming: 7 bases; junction bases outside the gene matches: 1. DNA for the CDR3: TGTGCCTGGGACAGGGGGCTTGGCTACACCTTC. It specifies CAWDRGLGYTF.

This clone has only a few counts. This chain's CDR3 is CAWASGGTRSTDTQYF. The CDR3 DNA sequence: TGTGCCTGGGCTAGCGGGGGAACTCGTAGCACAGATACGCAGTATTTT. The chain combines TRBV30 with TRBJ2-3, with 10 bases lining up with TRBD2. V was pared by 5 bases and J by 0 bases, with 8 bases of the junction left unmatched. Germline lookup yields CDR1 GTSNPN and CDR2 SVGIG (reference sequence). The CDR3 is 16 residues long.

The chain couples TRBV14 to TRBJ2-1; 12 bases are a match to TRBD2. The CDR3 sequence is 17 residues long. With 5 bases clipped from V and 1 base from J, the junction kept 6 bases outside the gene matches. The germline gives CDR1 SGHDN, CDR2 FVKESK. The CDR3 coding sequence is TGTGCCAGCAGCTCCGAGACTAGCGGGAGTTCCTACAATGAGCAGTTCTTC. Protein product: CASSSETSGSSYNEQFF.

V usage is TRBV28 and J usage is TRBJ1-1, with 7 bases matching TRBD1. Trimming removed 5 bases from V and 1 base from J; junction bases left unmatched: 4. Germline V gene data show CDR1 as MDHEN and CDR2 as SYDVKM. This CDR3 has 14 amino acids. The CDR3, as DNA: TGTGCCAGCAGTCCCGGGACAGCGAACACTGAAGCTTTCTTT. Translated, it gives CASSPGTANTEAFF.

This chain links TRBV5-1 with TRBJ2-7, with a weak D call TRBD1 (6 bases). V was pared by 6 bases and J by 1 base, with 11 bases between. The germline V gene has CDR1 SGHRS and CDR2 YFSETQ. The CDR3 is 13 residues long. CDR3 bases: TGCGCCAGCACACAGGGCGTATCCTACGAGCAGTACTTC. Its protein is CASTQGVSYEQYF.

This clone appeared a few times. J is TRBJ1-2 and V is TRBV30; a possible D gene is TRBD1 (5 bases). The V and J ends lost 4 bases and 8 bases respectively, with 20 bases between them. Germline CDR1 is GTSNPN and CDR2 is SVGIG (reference sequence). This CDR3 has 14 residues. CDR3 sequence reads: CAWKPPSTGGGYTF. DNA of the CDR3: TGTGCCTGGAAACCACCAAGTACGGGGGGAGGCTACACCTTC.

The chain has TRBV7-9 and TRBJ2-3; 9 positions agree with TRBD1. The germline CDR1 and CDR2 sequences are SEHNR and FQNEAQ (reference sequence). The CDR3 totals 16 residues. J lost 2 bases, V lost 5 bases, and 8 bases had no gene match. The CDR3 coding sequence is TGTGCCAGCAGCCCTCCGGGACAGGGACACACAGATACGCAGTATTTT. As protein: CASSPPGQGHTDTQYF.

CDR3 nucleotide sequence: TGCAGCGTTGAAAGCTGGCTAGCCGGCAATGAGCAGTTCTTC. It is translated as CSVESWLAGNEQFF. This chain connects TRBV29-1 to TRBJ2-1; possibly TRBD2 for D (5 bases). The germline V gene encodes CDR1 SQVTM and CDR2 ANQGSEA. With 2 bases removed from V and 6 bases from J, the gap between germline ends came to 14 bases. This CDR3 has 14 residues.

Only a few counts were recorded for this clone. This chain uses TRBV7-2 with TRBJ2-6; TRBD2 matches at 11 bases. The germline gives CDR1 SGHTA, CDR2 FQGNSA. The CDR3 is 16 amino acids. The trim removed 4 bases at V and 4 bases at J, leaving 3 bases unmatched. The CDR3 protein is CASSSTSGAGANVLTF. The CDR3 nucleotides read TGTGCCAGCAGCTCGACTAGCGGGGCCGGGGCCAACGTCCTGACTTTC.